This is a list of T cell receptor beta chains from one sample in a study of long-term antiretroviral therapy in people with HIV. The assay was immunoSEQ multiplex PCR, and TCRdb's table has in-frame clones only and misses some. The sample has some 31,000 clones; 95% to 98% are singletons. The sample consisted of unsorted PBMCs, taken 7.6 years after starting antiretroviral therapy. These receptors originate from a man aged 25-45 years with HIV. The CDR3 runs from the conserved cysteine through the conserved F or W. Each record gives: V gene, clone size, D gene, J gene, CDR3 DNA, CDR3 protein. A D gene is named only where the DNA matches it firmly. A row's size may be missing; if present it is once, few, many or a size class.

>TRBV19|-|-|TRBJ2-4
TGTGCCAGTAGTATTGGTACAGCCGCCCGAAACATTCAGTACTTC
CASSIGTAARNIQYF
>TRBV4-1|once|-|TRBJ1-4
TGCGCCAGCAGCCAAGTTTACCCTGAAAAACTGTTTTTT
CASSQVYPEKLFF
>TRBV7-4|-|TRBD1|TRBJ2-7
TGTGCCAGCAGCCTCCCTTTGACAGGGGGCTCATACGAGCAGTACTTC
CASSLPLTGGSYEQYF
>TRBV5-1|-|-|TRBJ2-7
TGCGCCAGCAGCTTCAACCAGGAATTTTACGAGCAGTACTTC
CASSFNQEFYEQYF
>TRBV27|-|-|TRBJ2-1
TGTGCCAGCAGTTTATACTCCCTTGGGAGTGAGCAGTTCTTC
CASSLYSLGSEQFF
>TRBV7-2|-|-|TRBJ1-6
TGTGCCAGCAGCTTAGTCCAGGGAAACAATTCACCCCTCCACTTT
CASSLVQGNNSPLHF
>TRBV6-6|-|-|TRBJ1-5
TGTGCCAGCAGGGGTGGGGGCAATCAGCCCCAGCATTTT
CASRGGGNQPQHF
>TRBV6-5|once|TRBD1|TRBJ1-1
TGTGCCAGCAGGACAGGGTTGAACACTGAAGCTTTCTTT
CASRTGLNTEAFF
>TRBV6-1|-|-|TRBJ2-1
TGTGCCAGCAGTGAAAGGCCTGACTCCTACAATGAGCAGTTCTTC
CASSERPDSYNEQFF
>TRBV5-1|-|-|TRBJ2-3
TGCGCCAGCAGCTCCACCGGCGGGCCGTTCACAGATACGCAGTATTTT
CASSSTGGPFTDTQYF
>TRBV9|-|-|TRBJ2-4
TGTGCCAGCAGTCCTGGAGGGGGCTTTGTCAAAAACATTCAGTACTTC
CASSPGGGFVKNIQYF
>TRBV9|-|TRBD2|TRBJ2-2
TGTGCCAGCAGCGTAGCTAGCGGGGGGCCCTCCGCCGGGGAGCTGTTTTTT
CASSVASGGPSAGELFF
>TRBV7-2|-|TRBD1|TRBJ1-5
TGTGCCAGCAGTTCAGGACAGGGGCCGCGCGGGCAGCATTTT
CASSSGQGPRGQHF
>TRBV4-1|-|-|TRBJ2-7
TGCGCCAGCAGCCCAACCGGGCGCTCCTACGAGCAGTACTTC
CASSPTGRSYEQYF
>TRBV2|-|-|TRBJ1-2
TGTGCCAGCACATTCGGTAGGCAGAACTATGGCTACACCTTC
CASTFGRQNYGYTF
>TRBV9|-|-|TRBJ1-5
TGTGCCAGCAGCGTAGACGGCAGCAATCAGCCCCAGCATTTT
CASSVDGSNQPQHF
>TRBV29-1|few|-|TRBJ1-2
TGCAGCGTTGAAGGGAGGCTTAGTGGCTACACCTTC
CSVEGRLSGYTF
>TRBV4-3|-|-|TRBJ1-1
TGCGCCAGCAGCCAAGACCAAATGAACACTGAAGCTTTCTTT
CASSQDQMNTEAFF
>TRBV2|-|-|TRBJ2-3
TGTGCCAGCAGTTTAAGGGGGACAGATACGCAGTATTTT
CASSLRGTDTQYF
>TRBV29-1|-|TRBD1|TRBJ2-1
TGCAGCGCATCCTTAACCGGGACAGAGAACAATGAGCAGTTCTTC
CSASLTGTENNEQFF
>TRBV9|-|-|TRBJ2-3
TGTGCCATAAGAGGGGGGAGCACAGATACGCAGTATTTT
CAIRGGSTDTQYF
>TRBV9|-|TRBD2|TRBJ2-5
TGTGCCAGCAGCGTAGCTCCTTCGGGGGGTTTGGGCCAAGAGACCCAGTACTTC
CASSVAPSGGLGQETQYF